This T cell receptor beta chain is drawn from a study of OX40 agonist ivuxolimab in advanced cancers. Baseline was the first blood sampling point, followed by cycle 4 day 1 and cycle 7 day 1. Profiled with immunoSEQ multiplex PCR; TCRdb holds only in-frame clones, not every one. The sample lists over 30,000 clones, around 82% occurring once. The CDR3 length is 18 residues. Germline CDR1 LNHNV, CDR2 YYDKDF (reference sequence). With 5 bases clipped from V and 7 bases from J, the junction kept 21 bases outside the gene matches. Source: CD4+ or CD8+ T cells sorted from blood, taken in a trial of the OX40 agonist ivuxolimab. V is TRBV15 and J is TRBJ2-5, with TRBD2 identical over 8 bases. This sequence originates from an adult with an advanced solid tumor such as melanoma, head and neck, liver or kidney cancer. CDR3 residues: CATSLAAAGEGTRVTQYF. Here the CDR3 DNA reads TGTGCCACCAGCCTCGCGGCAGCGGGAGAGGGGACCAGGGTGACCCAGTACTTC. The entire variable domain, with the rest obtained from reference TRBV15 and TRBJ2-5, is as follows: DAMVIQNPRYQVTQFGKPVTLSCSQTLNHNVMYWYQQKSSQAPKLLFHYYDKDFNNEADTPDNFQSRRPNTSFCFLDIRSPGLGDTAMYLCATSLAAAGEGTRVTQYFGPGTRLLVL.